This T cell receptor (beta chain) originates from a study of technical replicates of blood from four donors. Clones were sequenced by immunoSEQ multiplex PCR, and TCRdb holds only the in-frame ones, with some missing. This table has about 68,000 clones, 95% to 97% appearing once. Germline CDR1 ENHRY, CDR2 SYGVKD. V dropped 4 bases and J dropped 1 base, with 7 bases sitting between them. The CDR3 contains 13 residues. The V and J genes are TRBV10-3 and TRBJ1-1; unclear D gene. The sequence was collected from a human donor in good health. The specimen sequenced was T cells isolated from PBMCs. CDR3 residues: CAISAQENTEAFF. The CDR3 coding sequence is TGTGCCATCAGTGCTCAGGAGAACACTGAAGCTTTCTTT.